This record covers a single TCR beta chain. This sample is drawn from a study of human T cells and chemical hapten exposure. The V end was cut by 1 base, the J end by 1 base, with 12 bases between. The CDR3 is made up of 16 amino acids. Germline-derived CDR1 and CDR2 are KGHDR and SFDVKD. Someone pulled total RNA out of unfractionated whole blood. The library tagged individual cDNA molecules with unique molecular identifiers. TCRdb independently ran MiXCR on the 5' RACE reads; one entry per CDR3 protein. The table records roughly 82,000 distinct CDR3 sequences, approximately 16% of them present only once.

This clonotype was sampled from a female donor in good health. The rearrangement joins TRBV24-1 to TRBJ1-1; D is possibly TRBD1 (5 bases). The CDR3 coding sequence is TGTGCCACCAGTGATTTTACGAAGAGGGGGAACACTGAAGCTTTCTTT. It translates to CATSDFTKRGNTEAFF.